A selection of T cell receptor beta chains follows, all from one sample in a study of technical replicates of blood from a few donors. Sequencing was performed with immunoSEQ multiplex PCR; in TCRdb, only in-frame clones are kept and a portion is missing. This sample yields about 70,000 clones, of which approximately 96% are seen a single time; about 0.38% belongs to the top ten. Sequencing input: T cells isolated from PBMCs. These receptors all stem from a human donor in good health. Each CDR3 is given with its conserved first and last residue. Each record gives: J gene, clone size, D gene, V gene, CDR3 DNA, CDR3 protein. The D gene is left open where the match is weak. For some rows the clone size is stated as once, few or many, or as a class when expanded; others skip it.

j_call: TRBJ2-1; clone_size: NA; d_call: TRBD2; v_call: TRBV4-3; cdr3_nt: TGCGCCAGCAGCCCACGGACTAGCGGTCACAATGAGCAGTTCTTC; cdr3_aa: CASSPRTSGHNEQFF
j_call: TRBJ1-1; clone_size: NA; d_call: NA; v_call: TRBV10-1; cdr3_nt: TGCGCCAGCAGCCCAAGGACATCCTGGAACACTGAAGCTTTCTTT; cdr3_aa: CASSPRTSWNTEAFF
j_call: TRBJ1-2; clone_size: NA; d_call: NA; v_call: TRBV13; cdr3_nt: TGTGCCAGCTATCCAGGGGCGTATGGCTACACCTTC; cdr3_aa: CASYPGAYGYTF
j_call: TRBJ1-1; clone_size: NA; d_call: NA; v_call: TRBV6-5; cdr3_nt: TGTGCCAGCAGTTACTCGAACGGGGGGAGCACTGAAGCTTTCTTT; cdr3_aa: CASSYSNGGSTEAFF
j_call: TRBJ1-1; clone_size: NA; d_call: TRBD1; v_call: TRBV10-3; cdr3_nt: TGTGCCACGACAGGGGGCTCTGAAGCTTTCTTT; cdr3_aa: CATTGGSEAFF
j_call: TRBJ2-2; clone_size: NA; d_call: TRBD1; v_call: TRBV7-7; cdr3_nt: TGTGCTAGCCATACAGGGGTAGGCGACACCGGGGAGCTGTTTTTT; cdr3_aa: CASHTGVGDTGELFF
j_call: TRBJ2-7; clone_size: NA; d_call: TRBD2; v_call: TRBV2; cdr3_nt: TGTGCCAGCAGTCCCGGGACTAGCGGCTACGAGCAGTACTTC; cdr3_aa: CASSPGTSGYEQYF
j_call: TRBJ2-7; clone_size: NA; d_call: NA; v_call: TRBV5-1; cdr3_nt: TGCGCCAGCAGCTTGGCCCCTAGCAGCCCCGAGCAGTACTTC; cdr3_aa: CASSLAPSSPEQYF
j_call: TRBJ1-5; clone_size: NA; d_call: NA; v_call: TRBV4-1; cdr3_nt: TGCGCCAGCAGCCAAGAAACAGTTAGCAATCAGCCCCAGCATTTT; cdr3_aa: CASSQETVSNQPQHF
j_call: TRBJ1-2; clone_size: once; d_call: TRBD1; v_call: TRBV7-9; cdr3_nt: TGTGCCAGCAGCCCGACAGGGGCTGGAAATGGCTACACCTTC; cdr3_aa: CASSPTGAGNGYTF
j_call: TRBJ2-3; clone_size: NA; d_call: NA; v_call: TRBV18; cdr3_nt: TGTGCCAGCTCTTTACGACAATCGGATACGCAGTATTTT; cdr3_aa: CASSLRQSDTQYF
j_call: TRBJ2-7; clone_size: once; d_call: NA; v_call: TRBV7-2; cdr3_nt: TGTGCCAGCAGCTTACAGGGGTGGGCCTACGAGCAGTACTTC; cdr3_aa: CASSLQGWAYEQYF
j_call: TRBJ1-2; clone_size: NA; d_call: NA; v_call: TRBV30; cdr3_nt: TGTGCCTGGGAATCTAACAGGGTTTTTTATGGCTACACCTTC; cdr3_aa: CAWESNRVFYGYTF
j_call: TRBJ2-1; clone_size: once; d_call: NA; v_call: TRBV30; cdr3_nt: TGTGCCTGGACGGAGGGTAGCAACCACAATGAGCAGTTCTTC; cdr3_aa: CAWTEGSNHNEQFF
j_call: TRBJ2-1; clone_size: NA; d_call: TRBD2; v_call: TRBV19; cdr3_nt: TGTGCCAGTAGTATACTGGGGACTAGCGGGAGTCGGAATGAGCAGTTCTTC; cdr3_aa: CASSILGTSGSRNEQFF
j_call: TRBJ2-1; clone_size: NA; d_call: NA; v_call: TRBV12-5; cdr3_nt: TGTGCTAGTGGCCCGAAGGGAGAGGAGCAGTTCTTC; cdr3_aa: CASGPKGEEQFF
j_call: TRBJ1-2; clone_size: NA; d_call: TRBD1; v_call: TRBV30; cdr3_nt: TGTGCCCGGGATTGGACAGGGATTAATGGCTACACCTTC; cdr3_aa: CARDWTGINGYTF
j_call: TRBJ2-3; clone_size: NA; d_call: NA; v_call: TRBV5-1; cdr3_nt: TGCGCCAGCAGTTTAATGTCTAGCACAGATACGCAGTATTTT; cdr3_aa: CASSLMSSTDTQYF
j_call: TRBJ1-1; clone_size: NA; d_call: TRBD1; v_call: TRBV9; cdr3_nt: TGTGCCAGCAGCGGGACAGGGACTTTCTTT; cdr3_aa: CASSGTGTFF
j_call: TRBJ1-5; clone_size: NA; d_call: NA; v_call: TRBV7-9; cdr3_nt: TGTGCCAGCAGCTATTATAGCAATCAGCCCCAGCATTTT; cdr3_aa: CASSYYSNQPQHF
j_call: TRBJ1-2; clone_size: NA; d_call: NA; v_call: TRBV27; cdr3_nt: TGTGCCAGCAGTTTATCGGTCGGGGGCTATGGCTACACCTTC; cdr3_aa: CASSLSVGGYGYTF
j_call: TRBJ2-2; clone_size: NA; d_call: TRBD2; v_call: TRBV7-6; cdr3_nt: TGTGCCAGCAGCACCGTGCTAGCGGGAGCTTACACCGGGGAGCTGTTTTTT; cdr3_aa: CASSTVLAGAYTGELFF
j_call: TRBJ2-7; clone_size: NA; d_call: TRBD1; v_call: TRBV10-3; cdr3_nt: TGTGCCATCAGTTACCGGGACAGGGATTACGAGCAGTACTTC; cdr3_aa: CAISYRDRDYEQYF
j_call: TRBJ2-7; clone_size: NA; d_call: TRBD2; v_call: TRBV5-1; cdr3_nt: TGCGCCAGCAGCTTGAATCTAGCGGGAGCCGAGCAGTACTTC; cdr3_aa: CASSLNLAGAEQYF
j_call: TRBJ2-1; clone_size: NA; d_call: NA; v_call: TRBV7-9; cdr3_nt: TGTGCCAGCAGCTTAGGTCAGAATGAGCAGTTCTTC; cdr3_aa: CASSLGQNEQFF
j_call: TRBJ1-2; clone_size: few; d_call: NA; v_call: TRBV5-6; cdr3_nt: TGTGCCAGCAGCTTGCAGTATGGCTACACCTTC; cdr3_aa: CASSLQYGYTF
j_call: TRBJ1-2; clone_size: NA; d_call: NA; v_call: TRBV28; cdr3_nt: TGTGCCAGCTGGGGGGATGGCTACACCTTC; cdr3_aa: CASWGDGYTF
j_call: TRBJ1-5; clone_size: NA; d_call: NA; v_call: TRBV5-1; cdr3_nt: TGCGCCAGCAGCTTACAGGGTTATCAGCCCCAGCATTTT; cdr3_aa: CASSLQGYQPQHF
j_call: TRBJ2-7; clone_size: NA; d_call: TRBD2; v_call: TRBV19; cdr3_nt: TGTGCCAGTAGTTCCCGGACTAGCGGAAACGAGCAGTACTTC; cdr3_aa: CASSSRTSGNEQYF
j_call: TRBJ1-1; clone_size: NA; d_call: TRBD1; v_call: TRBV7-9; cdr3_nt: TGTGCCAGCAGCGTCCCGGGACAGGGGATGAACACTGAAGCTTTCTTT; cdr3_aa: CASSVPGQGMNTEAFF
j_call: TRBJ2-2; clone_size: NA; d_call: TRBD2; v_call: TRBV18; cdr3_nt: TGTGCCAGCTCACTCTTGACTAGCGGTAACACCGGGGAGCTGTTTTTT; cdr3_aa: CASSLLTSGNTGELFF
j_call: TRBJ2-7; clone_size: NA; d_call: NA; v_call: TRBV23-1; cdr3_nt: TGCGCCGGCCAGGGTTACGAGCAGTACTTC; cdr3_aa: CAGQGYEQYF
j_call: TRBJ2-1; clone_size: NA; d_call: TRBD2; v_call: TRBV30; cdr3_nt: TGTGCCTGGAGTTTCACAGCGGGAGGGCCCTTCGCGCAGTTCTTC; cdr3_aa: CAWSFTAGGPFAQFF
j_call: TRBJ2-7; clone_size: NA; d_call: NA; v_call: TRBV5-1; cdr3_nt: TGCGCCAGCAGCTTAACAGGAACCCCCCGGTACGAGCAGTACTTC; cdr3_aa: CASSLTGTPRYEQYF
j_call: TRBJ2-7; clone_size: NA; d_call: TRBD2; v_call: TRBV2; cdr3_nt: TGTGCCAGCAGTGAAGCGCTTCGGACTAGCGGGAGGCCCGAGCAGTACTTC; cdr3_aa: CASSEALRTSGRPEQYF